This is a list of T cell receptor beta chains from one sample in a study of blood T cell repertoires in COVID-19. Some clones are missing from TCRdb's copy, which holds only in-frame ones; the method was immunoSEQ multiplex PCR. The sample lists about 330,000 clones, 86% seen once, with more than 9% in the top ten. The source material was PBMCs or T cells enriched from blood (not recorded which). The receptor source for this set is a woman aged 18-29 years who had recovered from COVID-19. CDR3s include the opening cysteine and the closing phenylalanine or tryptophan. A D gene is named only where the DNA matches it firmly. Size is stated for part of the rows, as once, few or many counts, or as a class when the clone is expanded.

V gene	D gene	J gene	clone size	CDR3 protein	CDR3 DNA
TRBV4-1	-	TRBJ2-2	-	CASSQDFAGELFF	TGCGCCAGCAGCCAAGACTTCGCCGGGGAGCTGTTTTTT
TRBV28	TRBD1	TRBJ1-6	-	CASTPTGTNSPLHF	TGTGCCAGCACCCCGACAGGGACAAATTCACCCCTCCACTTT
TRBV5-4	-	TRBJ1-2	-	CASSLITRSGGYTF	TGTGCCAGCAGTCTTATTACAAGATCGGGGGGCTACACCTTC
TRBV5-1	-	TRBJ2-5	-	CASSLEPVQETQYF	TGCGCCAGCAGCTTGGAACCAGTTCAAGAGACCCAGTACTTC
TRBV28	TRBD1	TRBJ1-5	-	CASSFPTGGVQPQHF	TGTGCCAGCAGTTTTCCGACAGGGGGCGTTCAGCCCCAGCATTTT
TRBV28	TRBD2	TRBJ2-2	few	CASRGGLESGELFF	TGTGCCAGCAGGGGGGGACTAGAATCCGGGGAGCTGTTTTTT
TRBV11-2	-	TRBJ2-5	-	CASSLARQETQYF	TGTGCCAGCAGCTTAGCCCGGCAAGAGACCCAGTACTTC
TRBV6-5	TRBD1	TRBJ2-7	-	CASKQGESDEQYF	TGTGCCAGCAAGCAGGGGGAGAGTGACGAGCAGTACTTC
TRBV29-1	-	TRBJ1-4	-	CSGQANEKLFF	TGCAGCGGACAGGCTAATGAAAAACTGTTTTTT
TRBV9	-	TRBJ2-7	-	CASSVDPDYSYEQYF	TGTGCCAGCAGCGTAGACCCGGACTACTCCTACGAGCAGTACTTC
TRBV7-9	TRBD1	TRBJ1-2	-	CASTSGQGRNYGYTF	TGTGCCAGCACCTCGGGACAGGGGAGAAACTATGGCTACACCTTC
TRBV24-1	TRBD1	TRBJ1-1	-	CATTDPGQAMNTEAFF	TGTGCCACCACTGACCCGGGACAGGCGATGAACACTGAAGCTTTCTTT
TRBV7-3	-	TRBJ2-5	-	CASSPRGGSETQYF	TGTGCCAGCAGCCCTCGCGGAGGGTCCGAGACCCAGTACTTC
TRBV2	-	TRBJ2-5	-	CASRPGKSQETQYF	TGTGCCAGCAGGCCCGGGAAGAGCCAAGAGACCCAGTACTTC
TRBV6-5	-	TRBJ1-2	-	CATGGGASYGYTF	TGTGCCACCGGGGGAGGGGCTTCCTATGGCTACACCTTC